Below, 8 T cell receptor beta chains from the same sample are listed, as sequenced in a study of response to subunit inactivated influenza vaccine. Each CDR3 protein is one row after TCRdb ran MiXCR on the RT-PCR reads. This table holds about 800,000 distinct CDR3 sequences, roughly 20% found once. The specimen comprised PBMCs from blood, sampled 5 to 6 days after vaccination. These receptors were collected from a man in his fifties or sixties who received an inactivated influenza vaccine.

This clonotype was recorded only once. The chain joins TRBV15 to TRBJ1-5; the D gene is possibly TRBD1 (6 bases). Trimming removed 7 bases from V and 0 bases from J, with 13 bases in between. The CDR3 spans 15 residues. Germline V gene lookup returns CDR1 LNHNV and CDR2 YYDKDF (reference sequence). The CDR3 sequence: CATTQGIHSNQPQHF. In DNA form, the CDR3 reads TGTGCCACCACTCAGGGGATCCATAGCAATCAGCCCCAGCATTTT.

The rearrangement joins TRBV5-1 to TRBJ2-5, with 10 bases that match TRBD1. The CDR3 spans 15 residues. Germline CDR1 reads SGHRS; CDR2 reads YFSETQ. V lost 3 bases, J lost 4 bases, and 6 bases stayed unmatched. The CDR3 nucleotides are TGCGCCAGCAGCTCGGGACAGGGGTTCGGAGAGACCCAGTACTTC. This encodes CASSSGQGFGETQYF.

This clonotype was observed a handful of times. The chain carries TRBV20-1 and TRBJ2-7; 10 bases are a match to TRBD1. Germline V gene data show CDR1 as DFQATT and CDR2 as SNEGSKA (reference sequence). Germline trimming cut 2 bases from V and 1 base from J; bases unmatched to any gene: 5. The CDR3 covers 15 residues. The CDR3 loop is CSARHPGQGSYEQYF. CDR3 sequence (DNA): TGCAGTGCTAGACACCCGGGACAGGGGTCCTACGAGCAGTACTTC.

In its sample, this clonotype was seen a few times. V is TRBV7-8 and J is TRBJ2-1, with 10 positions matching TRBD2. CDR1 and CDR2 from the germline V gene are SGHVS and FQNEAQ. J gave up 3 bases and V 5 bases, and 13 bases lay outside the gene matches. The CDR3 is made up of 18 amino acids. The chain's CDR3 is CASSARALAGGLYNEQFF. The CDR3 DNA reads as TGTGCCAGCAGCGCCCGAGCCTTAGCGGGAGGCCTCTACAATGAGCAGTTCTTC.

This chain joins TRBV20-1 and TRBJ2-2; 9 nucleotides match TRBD1. This CDR3 region has 15 residues. Losses at the gene ends were 4 bases for V and 2 bases for J; bases not matched to a gene: 5. The germline gives CDR1 DFQATT, CDR2 SNEGSKA (reference sequence). The CDR3, as DNA: TGCAGTGCTAAACAGGGGGCGTTCAACACCGGGGAGCTGTTTTTT. Protein product: CSAKQGAFNTGELFF.

V and J are TRBV7-9 and TRBJ1-4, with D tentatively TRBD1 (5 bases). Trimming took 5 bases from V and 6 from J, leaving 13 bases between them. Germline CDR1 SEHNR, CDR2 FQNEAQ (reference sequence). The CDR3 length is 14 residues. CDR3 DNA: TGTGCCAGCAGCCCAGTGGGGACTGATGAAAAACTGTTTTTT. This sequence encodes CASSPVGTDEKLFF.

This chain uses TRBV7-9 with TRBJ2-5; D remains ambiguous. The CDR3 runs 12 residues. V dropped 5 bases and J dropped 3 bases, with 7 bases sitting between them. The germline gives CDR1 SEHNR, CDR2 FQNEAQ (reference sequence). CDR3 nucleotide sequence: TGTGCCAGCAGCCGTACCAAAGAGACCCAGTACTTC. Protein sequence: CASSRTKETQYF.

Only one count was recorded for this clonotype. The rearrangement uses TRBV30 and TRBJ2-7; possible D gene TRBD1, 6 bases. Germline lookup yields CDR1 GTSNPN and CDR2 SVGIG (reference sequence). Deletions cut 2 bases from V and 7 bases from J, with 15 bases between. The CDR3 totals 13 residues. This chain's CDR3 is CAWSTTGLREQYF. For the CDR3, the DNA is TGTGCCTGGAGTACAACAGGGCTGCGGGAGCAGTACTTC.